This passage covers 32 T cell receptor beta chains from one sample sequenced in a study of Ad26.COV2.S vaccination and SARS-CoV-2 variants. The protocol was immunoSEQ multiplex PCR, while the TCRdb copy is restricted to in-frame clones and leaves out a portion. This sample yields about 180,000 clones, of which around 90% are seen a single time; 4.5% to 7.5% belongs to the top ten. This specimen was peripheral blood, taken after recovery from COVID-19. The receptors come from a human donor who had recovered from COVID-19.

The chain has TRBV7-2 and TRBJ2-5; D is perhaps TRBD2 (5 bases). V was cut by 3 bases and J by 3 bases, with 14 bases left in between. Germline CDR1 and CDR2: SGHTA and FQGNSA. This CDR3 is built from 15 residues. The CDR3 reads CASSLGAFGEETQYF. In DNA form, the CDR3 reads TGTGCCAGCAGCTTGGGAGCCTTTGGGGAAGAGACCCAGTACTTC.

The J gene is TRBJ1-2, the V gene TRBV10-3; the match to TRBD1 covers 12 bases. CDR1 and CDR2 (germline): ENHRY, SYGVKD. The CDR3 has 15 amino acids. The junction had 4 bases not matched to a gene; V was cut back by 6 bases and J by 2 bases. The CDR3 loop is CAISGGQGANYGYTF. The CDR3 nucleotides are TGTGCCATCAGCGGGGGACAGGGGGCAAACTATGGCTACACCTTC.

This chain joins TRBV9 and TRBJ2-2; no definite D call. The CDR3 extends over 12 amino acids. Per germline, CDR1 SGDLS and CDR2 YYNGEE. Trimming removed 0 bases at V and 8 bases at J, with 5 bases between. This CDR3 is CASSVVQGELFF. For the CDR3, the DNA is TGTGCCAGCAGCGTAGTGCAAGGGGAGCTGTTTTTT.

The V gene is TRBV28, the J gene TRBJ2-5, with unresolved D. There are 12 residues in the CDR3. Germline lookup yields CDR1 MDHEN and CDR2 SYDVKM. The V end was cut by 11 bases, the J end by 5 bases, with 15 bases between. CDR3 coding DNA: TGTGCCGCCGATCAAGGGCGGGAGACCCAGTACTTC. The encoded protein is CAADQGRETQYF.

The chain has TRBV19 and TRBJ1-5; no clear D. Germline V CDR1 and CDR2: LNHDA, SQIVND (reference sequence). The CDR3 loop spans 12 amino acids. With 5 bases removed from V and 0 bases from J, the gap between germline ends came to 2 bases. For the CDR3, the DNA is TGTGCCAGTAGTCATAGCAATCAGCCCCAGCATTTT. Protein sequence: CASSHSNQPQHF. Full variable domain (missing parts from reference TRBV19 and TRBJ1-5): DGGITQSPKYLFRKEGQNVTLSCEQNLNHDAMYWYRQDPGQGLRLIYYSQIVNDFQKGDIAEGYSVSREKKESFPLTVTSAQKNPTAFYLCASSHSNQPQHFGDGTRLSIL.

The CDR3 loop is CASTVSGTYEQYF. In nucleotides, the CDR3 is TGTGCCAGCACCGTTAGCGGGACCTACGAGCAGTACTTC. The V call is TRBV12-3 or TRBV12-4, the J call TRBJ2-7; 8 bases agree with TRBD2. The V gene end was trimmed by 7 bases and the J gene end by 2 bases; junction bases not matched to a gene: 4. The CDR3 covers 13 residues.

This chain uses TRBV7-9 with TRBJ2-5; 7 positions agree with TRBD2. This CDR3 is built from 13 residues. The V and J ends lost 6 bases and 3 bases, in that order; junction bases with no gene match: 4. CDR1 SEHNR and CDR2 FQNEAQ come from the germline V gene (reference sequence). In DNA form, the CDR3 reads TGTGCCAGCAGGGGAGGGGTGGAAGAGACCCAGTACTTC. This gives the protein CASRGGVEETQYF.

The chain carries TRBV9 and TRBJ2-1, with 9 bases matching TRBD2. CDR3 size: 15 residues. Germline CDR1 SGDLS, CDR2 YYNGEE. V dropped 0 bases and J dropped 7; count of bases not matched to a gene: 5. CDR3 coding DNA: TGTGCCAGCAGCGTAGAAGCGGGAGGAGTTAATGAGCAGTTCTTC. Its translation: CASSVEAGGVNEQFF.

This chain links TRBV9 with TRBJ1-2, with D uncertain. Between the trimmed V and J ends, which lost 0 bases and 8 bases, there was a span of 11 bases. Germline V lookup: CDR1 SGDLS, CDR2 YYNGEE. The CDR3 runs 13 residues. The CDR3 bases are TGTGCCAGCAGCGTAGACGAGGGAGTAGGCTACACCTTC. Amino acids: CASSVDEGVGYTF. The full variable domain, rest sourced from reference TRBV9 and TRBJ1-2, is DSGVTQTPKHLITATGQRVTLRCSPRSGDLSVYWYQQSLDQGLQFLIQYYNGEERAKGNILERFSAQQFPDLHSELNLSSLELGDSALYFCASSVDEGVGYTFGSGTRLTVV.

Only one count was recorded for this clone. The gene calls are TRBV6-6 and TRBJ1-2; D call uncertain. Trimming cost V 6 bases and J 3 bases, with 5 bases left between them. The CDR3 is made up of 11 amino acids. Germline V gene data show CDR1 as MNHNY and CDR2 as SVGAGI (reference sequence). This CDR3 is CASRRDYGYTF. DNA of the CDR3: TGTGCCAGCAGGAGGGACTATGGCTACACCTTC.

The genes are TRBV2 and TRBJ1-5; D perhaps matches TRBD1 (5 bases). Trimming removed 6 bases at V and 0 bases at J, with 18 bases between. CDR1 and CDR2 (germline): SNHLY, FYNNEI. The CDR3 is made up of 17 amino acids. The CDR3, as DNA: TGTGCCAGCAGCCCACGGGACGGGGTGCGTAGCAATCAGCCCCAGCATTTT. Protein: CASSPRDGVRSNQPQHF.

This chain links TRBV5-4 with TRBJ2-3; the match to TRBD2 covers 12 bases. The length of the CDR3 is 16 residues. Looked up from germline, CDR1 is SGHNT and CDR2 is YYREEE (reference sequence). V dropped 2 bases and J dropped 7; count of bases not matched to a gene: 8. DNA of the CDR3: TGTGCCAGCAGCTTTTCACTAGCGGGGGGTATGAATACGCAGTATTTT. It yields the protein CASSFSLAGGMNTQYF.

The chain recombines TRBV4-1 with TRBJ2-3, with D possibly being TRBD2 (6 bases). The CDR3 totals 16 residues. Trimming left V 2 bases short and J 6 bases short, with 18 bases between. Germline lookup yields CDR1 MGHRA and CDR2 YSYEKL. The CDR3 DNA follows: TGCGCCAGCAGCCAATCAAGCCTCATCCGGGGGGATACGCAGTATTTT. It yields the protein CASSQSSLIRGDTQYF.

V gene TRBV29-1 combines with J gene TRBJ1-2; D is possibly TRBD1 (6 bases). Germline V gene sequence: CDR1 SQVTM, CDR2 ANQGSEA. With 5 bases removed from V and 8 bases from J, the gap between germline ends came to 15 bases. The CDR3 totals 12 residues. The CDR3 protein is CSVPAQGPGYTF. DNA of the CDR3: TGCAGCGTTCCTGCACAGGGTCCCGGCTACACCTTC.

This clone came up once. The chain is built from TRBV7-8 and TRBJ2-5; 8 positions agree with TRBD2. Germline trimming cut 2 bases from V and 5 bases from J; bases unmatched to any gene: 10. The V gene's germline CDR1 is SGHVS and CDR2 FQNEAQ. The CDR3 consists of 16 residues. The DNA for the CDR3 is TGTGCCAGCAGCTTAATAGGGGCGGGAGGTTGGGAGACCCAGTACTTC. Its protein is CASSLIGAGGWETQYF.

This clone was seen a few times. This sequence joins TRBV7-7 and TRBJ2-5; a weak D match, TRBD1 (6 bases). V was clipped by 1 base and J by 5 bases, with 14 bases between them. CDR3 length: 15 amino acids. Germline CDR1 reads SSHAT; CDR2 reads FNYEAQ (reference sequence). The CDR3 bases are TGTGCCAGCAGCTTAGTGTCAGGGGCGAGTGAGACCCAGTACTTC. The encoded protein is CASSLVSGASETQYF. Looking up the rest from reference TRBV7-7 and TRBJ2-5 gives the full variable domain: GAGVSQSPRYKVTKRGQDVTLRCDPISSHATLYWYQQALGQGPEFLTYFNYEAQPDKSGLPSDRFSAERPEGSISTLTIQRTEQRDSAMYRCASSLVSGASETQYFGPGTRLLVL.

V and J are TRBV6-6 and TRBJ2-1, with D unclear. The germline gives CDR1 MNHNY, CDR2 SVGAGI (reference sequence). The CDR3 loop spans 15 amino acids. V was trimmed by 2 bases and J by 5 bases, leaving 13 bases between them. Here the CDR3 DNA reads TGTGCCAGCAGTTACGGGAAGGGTATCGACAATGAGCAGTTCTTC. It is translated as CASSYGKGIDNEQFF.

CDR3 region: CASSLERPSETQYF. The DNA of the CDR3 is TGCGCCAGCAGCTTGGAGCGGCCTAGTGAGACCCAGTACTTC. V usage is TRBV5-1 and J usage is TRBJ2-5, with TRBD2 as a possible D gene (5 bases). The CDR3 has 14 amino acids. Germline loops: CDR1 SGHRS, CDR2 YFSETQ. Trimming shortened V by 0 bases and J by 5 bases, and 11 bases separated the two germline ends.

The CDR3 nucleotides are TGTGCCAGCAGTGAATGGGCAGGGAGAGGGGACTATGGCTACACCTTC. Its translation is CASSEWAGRGDYGYTF. The chain joins TRBV2 to TRBJ1-2; perhaps TRBD1 as D (5 bases). Between the trimmed V and J ends, which lost 2 bases and 3 bases, there was a span of 16 bases. The CDR3 contains 16 residues. CDR1 is SNHLY and CDR2 is FYNNEI in the germline V gene.

This chain joins TRBV11-3 and TRBJ2-1; 9 positions agree with TRBD1. The trim removed 5 bases at V and 7 bases at J, leaving 6 bases unmatched. The CDR3 contains 14 residues. Looked up from germline, CDR1 is SGHNT and CDR2 is YENEEA. The CDR3 protein is CASSIGTGRNEQFF. CDR3 nucleotide sequence: TGTGCCAGCAGCATCGGGACAGGGAGGAATGAGCAGTTCTTC. The full variable domain, with the rest looked up from reference TRBV11-3 and TRBJ2-1, is EAGVVQSPRYKIIEKKQPVAFWCNPISGHNTLYWYLQNLGQGPELLIRYENEEAVDDSQLPKDRFSAERLKGVDSTLKIQPAELGDSAVYLCASSIGTGRNEQFFGPGTRLTVL.

The chain employs TRBV5-5 and TRBJ1-2; 7 positions agree with TRBD1. V lost 4 bases and J lost 6; bases outside the gene matches: 9. This CDR3 is built from 14 residues. Germline assignment: CDR1 SGHKS and CDR2 YYEKEE (reference sequence). CDR3 coding DNA: TGTGCCAGCAGCATGACAGGGTCTGAGAATGGCTACACCTTC. This gives the protein CASSMTGSENGYTF.

The rearrangement joins TRBV3-1 (or the pseudogene TRBV3-2) to TRBJ1-4, with D tentatively TRBD1 (5 bases). The CDR3 loop spans 15 amino acids. Trimming took 0 bases from V and 3 from J, leaving 8 bases between them. CDR1 and CDR2 from the germline V gene are LGHDT and YNNKEL (reference sequence). In DNA form, the CDR3 reads TGTGCCAGCAGCCAAGATCAACAGGCTAATGAAAAACTGTTTTTT. It yields the protein CASSQDQQANEKLFF.

The chain combines TRBV4-1 with TRBJ2-2, with D uncertain. The CDR3 extends over 13 amino acids. Trimming pared 0 bases from V and 5 bases from J, leaving 4 bases between. Germline CDR1 MGHRA, CDR2 YSYEKL. This CDR3 reads CASSQELTGELFF. The CDR3 region has the DNA TGCGCCAGCAGCCAAGAGTTGACCGGGGAGCTGTTTTTT.

The chain links TRBV28 to TRBJ1-2, with TRBD1 matching over 7 bases. Trimming at V came to 3 bases and at J to 4 bases, leaving 8 bases not matched to a gene. The germline V gene encodes CDR1 MDHEN and CDR2 SYDVKM. The CDR3 has 15 residues. Written as DNA, the CDR3 is TGTGCCAGCAGTTTCAGGCAGGGGGGCATCTATGGCTACACCTTC. Protein: CASSFRQGGIYGYTF.

V gene TRBV7-9 combines with J gene TRBJ1-4, with a tentative D call TRBD1 (6 bases). Trimming stripped 5 bases from V and 5 bases from J, with 12 bases between. Germline CDR1 reads SEHNR; CDR2 reads FQNEAQ (reference sequence). CDR3 length equals 14 residues. The CDR3 spells CASSATGPNEKLFF. CDR3 bases: TGTGCCAGCAGCGCGACAGGCCCAAATGAAAAACTGTTTTTT. The variable domain in full, with the rest retrieved from reference TRBV7-9 and TRBJ1-4, is DTGVSQNPRHKITKRGQNVTFRCDPISEHNRLYWYRQTLGQGPEFLTYFQNEAQLEKSRLLSDRFSAERPKGSFSTLEIQRTEQGDSAMYLCASSATGPNEKLFFGSGTQLSVL.

CDR3 loop: CASSYATGVSNQPQHF. The CDR3 DNA reads as TGTGCCAGCAGTTACGCCACCGGGGTTTCCAATCAGCCCCAGCATTTT. The chain has TRBV6-2 or TRBV6-3 and TRBJ1-5, with D hard to call. The CDR3 length is 16 residues. The germline CDR1 and CDR2 sequences are MNHEY and SVGEGT. V shed 2 bases and J shed 3 bases, with 14 bases lying between them.

The chain combines TRBV7-9 with TRBJ1-3; 7 bases agree with TRBD1. Per the germline V gene, CDR1 is SEHNR and CDR2 is FQNEAQ (reference sequence). With 2 bases clipped from V and 5 bases from J, the junction kept 6 bases outside the gene matches. This CDR3 spans 15 amino acids. CDR3 residues: CASSLSSGQRNTIYF. CDR3 coding DNA: TGTGCCAGCAGCTTATCCTCGGGACAGAGAAACACCATATATTTT. The full variable domain, with the rest looked up from reference TRBV7-9 and TRBJ1-3, is DTGVSQNPRHKITKRGQNVTFRCDPISEHNRLYWYRQTLGQGPEFLTYFQNEAQLEKSRLLSDRFSAERPKGSFSTLEIQRTEQGDSAMYLCASSLSSGQRNTIYFGEGSWLTVV.

The chain links TRBV9 to TRBJ2-7; D possibly corresponds to TRBD1 (6 bases). V lost 0 bases and J lost 3, with 10 bases in between. Germline assignment: CDR1 SGDLS and CDR2 YYNGEE. The CDR3 has 14 amino acids. As DNA, the CDR3 is TGTGCCAGCAGCGTAGGTACACAGGGCTACGAGCAGTACTTC. Translation gives CASSVGTQGYEQYF.

V usage is TRBV12-3 or TRBV12-4 and J usage is TRBJ1-1, with no clear D. CDR3 length: 11 amino acids. Trimming pared 6 bases from V and 8 bases from J, leaving 10 bases between. This chain's CDR3 is CASRSLGEAFF. CDR3 nucleotides: TGTGCCAGCAGATCCCTAGGGGAAGCTTTCTTT.

The chain is built from TRBV7-9 and TRBJ2-3; TRBD1 agrees at 9 bases. Losses at the gene ends were 4 bases for V and 3 bases for J; bases not matched to a gene: 2. CDR1 and CDR2 from the germline V gene are SEHNR and FQNEAQ (reference sequence). CDR3 length equals 14 residues. The CDR3: CASSYGTGTDTQYF. CDR3 in DNA: TGTGCCAGCAGCTATGGGACAGGGACAGATACGCAGTATTTT.

In nucleotides, the CDR3 is TGTGCCAGCAGCGTAGGGCCTAGCGGGATGAAAAACATTCAGTACTTC. Residues: CASSVGPSGMKNIQYF. V usage is TRBV9 and J usage is TRBJ2-4, with 9 bases that match TRBD2. The trim removed 0 bases at V and 4 bases at J, leaving 5 bases unmatched. The CDR3 is 16 amino acids. The germline CDR1 and CDR2 sequences are SGDLS and YYNGEE.

V gene TRBV10-2 combines with J gene TRBJ2-5; TRBD2 matches at 7 bases. V gave up 6 bases and J gave up 2 bases; unmatched junction bases: 0. There are 12 residues in the CDR3. Germline V gene sequence: CDR1 WSHSY, CDR2 SAAADI. CDR3 DNA: TGCGCCAGCAGGGGGGGGCAAGAGACCCAGTACTTC. Translated, it gives CASRGGQETQYF.